These T cell receptor beta chains were read from a single sample in a study of STAT3 mutations in large granular lymphocyte leukemia. Profiled with immunoSEQ multiplex PCR; TCRdb holds only in-frame clones, not every one. The sample holds some 15,000 clones, about 93% seen once. Material: peripheral blood mononuclear cells. These receptors were taken from a woman aged 45-65 years with T-cell large granular lymphocyte leukemia. Some clones in this sample may be carry-over from other donors' samples. The CDR3 runs from the conserved cysteine through the conserved F or W. Fields, in order: D gene, CDR3 length, clone size, J gene, V gene, CDR3 protein, CDR3 DNA. The D gene is left open where the match is weak. Clone size is stated in some rows and not others, as once, few, many or a class when expanded.

. 14 . TRBJ2-3 TRBV2 CASSDSARTDTQYF TGTGCCAGCAGTGATTCGGCACGCACAGATACGCAGTATTTT
. 16 . TRBJ2-5 TRBV7-6 CASSSGPKRIQETQYF TGTGCCAGCAGCTCCGGCCCCAAGCGGATTCAAGAGACCCAGTACTTC
. 15 . TRBJ1-3 TRBV5-4 CASSTRTVSGNTIYF TGTGCCAGCAGCACCCGGACAGTCTCTGGAAACACCATATATTTT
. 13 . TRBJ2-6 TRBV2 CASRTTGANILTF TGTGCCAGCAGGACGACTGGGGCCAACATCCTGACTTTC
. 16 . TRBJ1-1 TRBV7-2 CASSLEGGNKWTEAFF TGTGCCAGCAGCTTAGAGGGGGGGAATAAATGGACTGAAGCTTTCTTT
TRBD1 17 . TRBJ2-7 TRBV7-9 CASSQRAGQGVSYEQYF TGTGCCAGCAGCCAACGGGCGGGACAGGGGGTTTCCTACGAGCAGTACTTC
. 14 . TRBJ1-1 TRBV29-1 CSVEDEYRSSEAFF TGCAGCGTTGAAGATGAGTACAGGTCGAGTGAAGCTTTCTTT
. 15 . TRBJ2-1 TRBV2 CASSERGNLLNEQFF TGTGCCAGCAGTGAAAGGGGTAATCTTCTCAATGAGCAGTTCTTC
. 15 . TRBJ1-1 TRBV4-3 CASSLDRNMNTEAFF TGCGCCAGCAGCCTCGACAGGAACATGAACACTGAAGCTTTCTTT
. 16 . TRBJ2-7 TRBV11-2 CASSLGRREGLREQYF TGTGCCAGCAGCTTAGGAAGGAGGGAAGGGTTGCGCGAGCAGTACTTC
. 15 . TRBJ1-1 TRBV5-1 CASSLEYRMNTEAFF TGCGCCAGCAGCTTGGAGTATCGGATGAACACTGAAGCTTTCTTT
TRBD1 17 . TRBJ1-1 TRBV18 CAGGRDRGESMNTEAFF TGTGCCGGGGGACGGGACAGGGGCGAGTCCATGAACACTGAAGCTTTCTTT
. 13 . TRBJ1-1 TRBV29-1 CSVQTGGNTEAFF TGCAGCGTCCAGACCGGGGGGAACACTGAAGCTTTCTTT
. 13 few TRBJ1-5 TRBV18 CASSAGNNQPQHF TGTGCCAGCTCGGCAGGGAATAATCAGCCCCAGCATTTT
. 14 . TRBJ2-7 TRBV5-1 CASSLIMAGYEQYF TGCGCCAGCAGCTTGATAATGGCTGGATACGAGCAGTACTTC
TRBD1 14 few TRBJ1-3 TRBV30 CAWYQGGRGNTIYF TGTGCCTGGTACCAGGGGGGCCGCGGAAACACCATATATTTT
. 16 . TRBJ1-1 TRBV27 CASSLSGRVRKTEAFF TGTGCCAGCAGTTTATCGGGTCGGGTAAGAAAGACTGAAGCTTTCTTT
. 15 . TRBJ1-2 TRBV4-1 CASSQVGGRTSGYTF TGCGCCAGCAGCCAAGTCGGGGGGCGCACGTCTGGCTACACCTTC
. 14 . TRBJ2-3 TRBV13 CASSLTGVTDTQYF TGTGCCAGCAGCCTCACCGGGGTTACAGATACGCAGTATTTT
TRBD1 16 . TRBJ1-1 TRBV5-1 CASRLLSTGTNTEAFF TGCGCCAGCAGGCTATTGTCGACAGGGACGAACACTGAAGCTTTCTTT
. 13 . TRBJ1-2 TRBV6-5 CASGGPRVYGYTF TGTGCCAGCGGGGGGCCTCGAGTCTATGGCTACACCTTC
TRBD1 14 . TRBJ2-7 TRBV7-2 CASNTDREAYEQYF TGTGCCAGCAACACGGACAGGGAAGCTTACGAGCAGTACTTC
. 14 . TRBJ1-1 TRBV5-4 CASSLQGRNTEAFF TGTGCCAGCAGCTTGCAGGGGAGGAACACTGAAGCTTTCTTT
. 16 . TRBJ1-4 TRBV18 CASRSLKQGLNEKLFF TGTGCCAGCAGAAGCCTAAAACAGGGTCTTAATGAAAAACTGTTTTTT
. 12 . TRBJ2-5 TRBV29-1 CTIRELQETQYF TGCACCATAAGAGAACTACAAGAGACCCAGTACTTC
TRBD1 12 . TRBJ2-7 TRBV18 CASSTTGAEQYF TGTGCCAGCTCAACGACAGGGGCCGAGCAGTACTTC
. 17 . TRBJ1-1 TRBV5-1 CASSFQPGRNFNTEAFF TGCGCCAGCAGTTTTCAGCCCGGGAGAAATTTCAACACTGAAGCTTTCTTT
TRBD1 16 . TRBJ2-7 TRBV12-5 CASGRPSRGLWHEQYF TGTGCTAGTGGACGACCCAGCAGGGGGTTATGGCACGAGCAGTACTTC
. 15 . TRBJ1-5 TRBV18 CASSPEGVGVQPQHF TGTGCCAGCTCACCAGAAGGTGTAGGGGTTCAGCCCCAGCATTTT
. 16 . TRBJ2-7 TRBV5-1 CASSLHADSDRYEQYF TGCGCCAGCAGCTTACATGCTGACAGCGATCGATACGAGCAGTACTTC
TRBD1 14 . TRBJ2-7 TRBV5-1 CASSHDRERYEQYF TGCGCCAGCAGCCACGACAGGGAACGGTACGAGCAGTACTTC
TRBD1 14 . TRBJ2-7 TRBV6-1 CASNLRDRPYEQYF TGTGCCAGTAATCTCCGGGACAGACCCTACGAGCAGTACTTC
TRBD2 15 . TRBJ2-5 TRBV6-6 CASSFSGARRETQYF TGTGCCAGCAGTTTTAGCGGGGCCCGCCGGGAGACCCAGTACTTC
TRBD1 15 . TRBJ1-5 TRBV2 CASSEAWTGPAPQHF TGTGCCAGCAGCGAAGCCTGGACAGGGCCGGCGCCCCAGCATTTT
TRBD2 15 . TRBJ2-3 TRBV5-6 CASKSSGRGTDTQYF TGTGCCAGCAAGAGTTCGGGGAGGGGCACAGATACGCAGTATTTT
. 21 . TRBJ2-1 TRBV4-1 CASSQEPGQYATMGRVNEQFF TGCGCCAGCAGCCAAGAACCGGGACAGTATGCTACAATGGGGAGGGTCAATGAGCAGTTCTTC
TRBD1 17 . TRBJ2-6 TRBV19 CASSTGLDRAGANVLTF TGTGCCAGTAGTACAGGGTTAGACAGGGCTGGGGCCAACGTCCTGACTTTC
. 14 . TRBJ1-2 TRBV30 CAWSVLWRFYGYTF TGTGCCTGGAGTGTACTGTGGCGCTTCTATGGCTACACCTTC
. 15 . TRBJ1-4 TRBV5-6 CASSLGGTRNEKLFF TGTGCCAGCAGCCTGGGGGGAACACGCAATGAAAAACTGTTTTTT
TRBD1 15 . TRBJ2-5 TRBV7-2 CASSLGQGNMETQYF TGTGCCAGCAGCTTAGGACAGGGAAATATGGAGACCCAGTACTTC
. 14 . TRBJ2-2 TRBV4-3 CASSQRFYTGELFF TGCGCCAGCAGCCAACGGTTCTATACCGGGGAGCTGTTTTTT
. 12 . TRBJ1-2 TRBV6-1 CASSLYGGGYTF TGTGCCAGCAGTTTGTACGGGGGAGGCTACACCTTC
. 14 . TRBJ2-1 TRBV7-2 CASSPGGGYNEQFF TGTGCCAGCAGCCCAGGAGGGGGCTACAATGAGCAGTTCTTC
TRBD1 13 . TRBJ1-2 TRBV6-5 CAVRDRGRWGYTF TGTGCCGTCCGGGACAGGGGACGGTGGGGCTACACCTTC
TRBD2 16 . TRBJ2-2 TRBV4-1 CASSFRLAGDTGELFF TGCGCCAGCAGCTTTCGACTAGCGGGGGACACCGGGGAGCTGTTTTTT
. 15 . TRBJ2-2 TRBV21-1 CASSKGVGHTGELFF TGTGCCAGCAGCAAAGGAGTAGGACACACCGGGGAGCTGTTTTTT
. 14 . TRBJ1-5 TRBV2 CASSAGRVNQPQHF TGTGCCAGCAGTGCTGGACGGGTAAATCAGCCCCAGCATTTT
. 15 . TRBJ1-2 TRBV13 CASSLVESREDGYTF TGTGCCAGCAGCCTCGTCGAGAGCAGGGAGGATGGCTACACCTTC
. 14 . TRBJ2-7 TRBV4-1 CASRPTGISGEQYF TGCGCCAGCAGACCCACTGGAATTTCGGGCGAGCAGTACTTC
. 16 . TRBJ1-1 TRBV4-1 CASSQEVGRVNTEAFF TGCGCCAGCAGCCAAGAAGTCGGAAGAGTGAACACTGAAGCTTTCTTT
TRBD2 16 . TRBJ2-1 TRBV10-3 CAISGLAGVGRGEQFF TGTGCCATCAGCGGACTAGCGGGAGTGGGTAGGGGTGAGCAGTTCTTC
TRBD2 19 . TRBJ2-7 TRBV13 CASSTGPGLAGSHSYEQYF TGTGCCAGCAGCACCGGACCGGGACTAGCGGGTTCTCACTCCTACGAGCAGTACTTC
. 16 . TRBJ1-5 TRBV6-5 CASSYSGFRGNQPQHF TGTGCCAGCAGTTACTCGGGCTTTCGGGGCAATCAGCCCCAGCATTTT
TRBD2 15 few TRBJ2-5 TRBV18 CASSPLPGGQETQYF TGTGCCAGCTCACCATTACCGGGAGGTCAAGAGACCCAGTACTTC
. 15 . TRBJ1-4 TRBV28 CASSPSHEGGGKLFF TGTGCCAGCAGTCCTTCCCACGAAGGTGGGGGAAAACTGTTTTTT